One and the same sample provided the 21 T cell receptor beta chains below, sequenced in a study of beta chain features in type 1 diabetes. These receptors are not linked to any known antigen. All of the isolated RNA was reverse transcribed, so expressed TCRB transcripts were sequenced. TCRdb keeps only in-frame clones here, not all; method: immunoSEQ multiplex PCR. The repertoire holds hundreds of thousands of clones, with over 12% as singletons. Notes on the study in general: Significant though moderate, a shortening of TCRB CDR3s appeared in all four CD4+ subsets of Type 1 diabetes patients.

Sequencing was done on a sample of naive CD4+ T cells from blood. The source is a man in his late teens or twenties with type 1 diabetes.

The V and J genes are TRBV2 and TRBJ1-2; TRBD1 agrees at 8 bases. V shed 10 bases and J 5 bases; nucleotides not matched to a gene: 6. The length of the CDR3 is 12 residues. Germline V gene lookup returns CDR1 SNHLY and CDR2 FYNNEI. CDR3 sequence: CATAGTGYGYTF. CDR3 nucleotide sequence: TGTGCCACCGCCGGGACAGGTTATGGCTACACCTTC.

In this sample, this clone turned up a few times. The chain employs TRBV19 and TRBJ2-1; 9 nucleotides agree with TRBD1. CDR1 and CDR2 (germline): LNHDA, SQIVND (reference sequence). The CDR3 loop spans 16 amino acids. J gave up 4 bases and V 9 bases, and 13 bases lay outside the gene matches. This CDR3 reads CASSRRDRARYNEQFF. CDR3 bases: TGTGCCAGCTCCAGACGGGACAGGGCGAGGTACAATGAGCAGTTCTTC.

This clone occurred a few times. The CDR3 DNA is TGTGCCAGCAGTTCGAGCGGGAGGGCTGTCAATGAGCAGTTCTTC. It specifies CASSSSGRAVNEQFF. The chain uses TRBV11-2 and TRBJ2-1; 10 bases are shared with TRBD2. Germline V lookup: CDR1 SGHAT, CDR2 FQNNGV. The CDR3 has 15 residues. Losses at the gene ends were 6 bases for V and 6 bases for J; bases not matched to a gene: 8.

V gene TRBV2 combines with J gene TRBJ2-1, with TRBD1 matching over 9 bases. V shed 6 bases, J shed 6 bases, and the junction held 3 bases outside the gene matches. The CDR3 is 13 amino acids. Germline V gene data show CDR1 as SNHLY and CDR2 as FYNNEI. The DNA of the CDR3 is TGTGCCAGCAGCACGGGACAGGGCAATGAGCAGTTCTTC. Residues: CASSTGQGNEQFF.

The chain couples TRBV4-3 to TRBJ2-6; no firm D call. Germline CDR1 LGHNA, CDR2 YSLEER. The CDR3 length is 19 residues. The germline V and J ends were trimmed by 4 bases and 0 bases, with 19 bases remaining between them. The CDR3 loop is CASSRTTYLTYSGANVLTF. The CDR3 DNA reads as TGCGCCAGCAGCCGAACCACTTACCTTACTTACTCTGGGGCCAACGTCCTGACTTTC.

This clone came up a few times. The CDR3 loop reads CASSLPLGGGLYEQYF. Here the CDR3 DNA reads TGTGCCAGCAGTTTACCCTTGGGCGGGGGACTCTACGAGCAGTACTTC. This chain uses TRBV28 with TRBJ2-7, with 7 bases matching TRBD2. V shed 2 bases, J shed 3 bases, and the junction held 10 bases outside the gene matches. The CDR3 has 16 residues. CDR1 is MDHEN, CDR2 SYDVKM, per germline.

V is TRBV7-2 and J is TRBJ1-2; 11 positions agree with TRBD1. This CDR3 contains 14 residues. V gave up 0 bases and J gave up 7 bases; unmatched junction bases: 1. From germline, CDR1 is SGHTA and CDR2 FQGNSA. CDR3 region: CASSLAGTGGGYTF. CDR3 bases: TGTGCCAGCAGCTTAGCCGGGACAGGGGGTGGCTACACCTTC.

This clone came up a few times. The genes are TRBV7-2 and TRBJ2-7; weak D call: TRBD1 (6 bases). The V end was cut by 4 bases, the J end by 2 bases, with 21 bases between. CDR1 and CDR2 from the germline V gene are SGHTA and FQGNSA. The CDR3 extends over 17 amino acids. CDR3 amino acids: CASSSYPPGQPPYEQYF. The CDR3 coding sequence is TGTGCCAGCAGCTCATACCCACCAGGACAGCCTCCCTACGAGCAGTACTTC. The full variable domain, in which reference TRBV7-2 and TRBJ2-7 provide the parts outside the CDR3, is GAGVSQSPSNKVTEKGKDVELRCDPISGHTALYWYRQSLGQGLEFLIYFQGNSAPDKSGLPSDRFSAERTGGSVSTLTIQRTQQEDSAVYLCASSSYPPGQPPYEQYFGPGTRLTVT.

A note on this clone: In the same sample, other DNA sequences code for this CDR3. The chain carries TRBV20-1 and TRBJ1-2; tentative D call: TRBD1 (6 bases). The V end lost 3 bases, the J end lost 4 bases, and 6 bases lay between the germline ends. Germline CDR1 is DFQATT and CDR2 is SNEGSKA (reference sequence). The CDR3 length is 11 residues. The DNA of the CDR3 is TGCAGTGCTAGGGACAGCTATGGCTACACCTTC. Its protein is CSARDSYGYTF.

This clone was seen only a few times. The V call is TRBV28, the J call TRBJ2-7; perhaps D is TRBD1 or TRBD2 (5 bases each). This CDR3 region has 17 residues. V was pared by 5 bases and J by 0 bases, with 20 bases between. Per the germline V gene, CDR1 is MDHEN and CDR2 is SYDVKM. CDR3 nucleotides: TGTGCCAGCAGTCGCGACCCCCAGGGACCCAGCTCCTACGAGCAGTACTTC. Translated, it gives CASSRDPQGPSSYEQYF.

The rearrangement uses TRBV30 and TRBJ2-3; 9 positions agree with TRBD2. Germline trimming cut 2 bases from V and 5 bases from J; bases unmatched to any gene: 5. Germline V gives CDR1 GTSNPN, CDR2 SVGIG (reference sequence). The CDR3 has 14 residues. CDR3 coding DNA: TGTGCCTGGAGTCTGCTAGCGGGAATAGATACGCAGTATTTT. Its translation is CAWSLLAGIDTQYF.

CDR3 DNA sequence: TGTGCCAGCAGCTCCCGTCGAGGGGGCGGTGGCCTCGGTACGCAGTATTTT. Translation: CASSSRRGGGGLGTQYF. The chain combines TRBV7-9 with TRBJ2-3; 7 bases are a match to TRBD1. V lost 4 bases to trimming and J lost 8 bases; unmatched junction nucleotides: 18. There are 17 residues in the CDR3. Germline V gene sequence: CDR1 SEHNR, CDR2 FQNEAQ (reference sequence).

A few counts support this clone. The chain joins TRBV6-5 to TRBJ1-5; D call uncertain. The CDR3 spans 14 residues. Trimming removed 7 bases at V and 1 base at J, with 11 bases between. CDR1 MNHEY and CDR2 SVGAGI come from the germline V gene. CDR3 protein: CASMERSSNQPQHF. CDR3 in DNA: TGTGCCAGCATGGAAAGGTCGAGCAATCAGCCCCAGCATTTT.

The table lists this clone with a few counts. This chain connects TRBV30 to TRBJ2-5, with D possibly matching TRBD1 (6 bases). Trimming took 6 bases from V and 7 from J, leaving 12 bases between them. CDR1 and CDR2 from the germline V gene are GTSNPN and SVGIG (reference sequence). The CDR3 length is 11 residues. The CDR3 coding sequence is TGTGCCTGCTACAGGGTAGGGACCCAGTACTTC. It encodes CACYRVGTQYF.

The genes are TRBV14 and TRBJ2-7; D may be TRBD1 or TRBD2 (5 bases each). Trimming stripped 4 bases from V and 6 bases from J, with 10 bases between. CDR1 is SGHDN, CDR2 FVKESK, per germline. The CDR3 extends over 12 amino acids. The CDR3 nucleotides are TGTGCCAGCAGCCGGGACGCCTTCGAGCAGTACTTC. This translates into CASSRDAFEQYF.

This chain's CDR3 is CASSVGQEGGTEAFF. The CDR3 DNA follows: TGTGCCAGCAGCGTAGGACAGGAGGGTGGCACTGAAGCTTTCTTT. The chain is built from TRBV9 and TRBJ1-1; TRBD1 is a possible D gene (6 bases). The V end was cut by 0 bases, the J end by 4 bases, with 13 bases between. The length of the CDR3 is 15 residues. Germline assignment: CDR1 SGDLS and CDR2 YYNGEE.

The chain couples TRBV19 to TRBJ2-1; 10 nucleotides align to TRBD2. Germline loops: CDR1 LNHDA, CDR2 SQIVND (reference sequence). This CDR3 comprises 15 residues. V shed 3 bases, J shed 4 bases, and the junction held 3 bases outside the gene matches. CDR3 in DNA: TGTGCCAGTAGTATCACTAGCGGGACTTACAATGAGCAGTTCTTC. Translated: CASSITSGTYNEQFF.

The chain is built from TRBV19 and TRBJ1-5; unclear D gene. V lost 4 bases, J lost 1 base, and 14 bases lay in between. In germline, CDR1 is LNHDA, CDR2 SQIVND (reference sequence). The CDR3 extends over 16 amino acids. The CDR3 bases are TGTGCCAGTAGTACCCCGGAGGGTGGGAGCAATCAGCCCCAGCATTTT. This gives the protein CASSTPEGGSNQPQHF.

This clone has only a few counts. This chain connects TRBV7-9 to TRBJ2-3; 10 positions match TRBD1. V dropped 6 bases and J dropped 4; count of bases not matched to a gene: 4. This CDR3 spans 14 amino acids. The germline V gene encodes CDR1 SEHNR and CDR2 FQNEAQ (reference sequence). As DNA, the CDR3 is TGTGCCAGCAGAAGGACAGGGGGACCAGATACGCAGTATTTT. Translating it yields CASRRTGGPDTQYF.

Only a few counts were recorded for this clone. The V and J genes are TRBV7-2 and TRBJ2-7, with D perhaps TRBD2 (6 bases). Germline CDR1 reads SGHTA; CDR2 reads FQGNSA. CDR3 length: 15 residues. Trimming took 2 bases from V and 1 from J, leaving 12 bases between them. Here the CDR3 reads CASSLLGGESYEQYF. DNA of the CDR3: TGTGCCAGCAGCTTACTCGGCGGGGAGTCCTACGAGCAGTACTTC.

There are a few counts of this clone. V and J are TRBV6-5 and TRBJ2-5, with a weak D call TRBD2 (6 bases). The CDR3 totals 13 residues. Germline loops: CDR1 MNHEY, CDR2 SVGAGI. Trimming removed 4 bases from V and 0 bases from J, with 6 bases in between. CDR3 bases: TGTGCCAGCAGTTGGGACTACCAAGAGACCCAGTACTTC. Translating gives CASSWDYQETQYF.